This TCR beta chain comes out of a study of blood T cell repertoires in COVID-19. Study background: Material from acute and convalescent COVID-19 was sourced from the United States, Italy and Spain.

Authors' data handling: How many nucleated cells were present was estimated from reference gene primer amplification. Clones were read by immunoSEQ multiplex PCR, and TCRdb kept only the in-frame ones, dropping some. D and trimming were read from the DNA, whereas the V and J calls and clone size are those reported in that table. The sample has 250,000 to 300,000 clones, approximately 86% seen once; the top ten hold 13%. Patients of the Seattle cohort, enrolled during active infection, were followed longitudinally. Looked up from germline, CDR1 is SQVTM and CDR2 is ANQGSEA. This CDR3 has 15 residues. Trimming removed 3 bases from V and 3 bases from J; junction bases left unmatched: 5.

The rearrangement uses TRBV29-1 and TRBJ1-2; 12 bases agree with TRBD1. This sequence originates from a woman aged 70-85 years with COVID-19, enrolled during active disease. Material: peripheral blood. The CDR3 protein is CSVEGQGAGDYGYTF. The CDR3 DNA reads as TGCAGCGTTGAGGGACAGGGGGCGGGAGACTATGGCTACACCTTC.